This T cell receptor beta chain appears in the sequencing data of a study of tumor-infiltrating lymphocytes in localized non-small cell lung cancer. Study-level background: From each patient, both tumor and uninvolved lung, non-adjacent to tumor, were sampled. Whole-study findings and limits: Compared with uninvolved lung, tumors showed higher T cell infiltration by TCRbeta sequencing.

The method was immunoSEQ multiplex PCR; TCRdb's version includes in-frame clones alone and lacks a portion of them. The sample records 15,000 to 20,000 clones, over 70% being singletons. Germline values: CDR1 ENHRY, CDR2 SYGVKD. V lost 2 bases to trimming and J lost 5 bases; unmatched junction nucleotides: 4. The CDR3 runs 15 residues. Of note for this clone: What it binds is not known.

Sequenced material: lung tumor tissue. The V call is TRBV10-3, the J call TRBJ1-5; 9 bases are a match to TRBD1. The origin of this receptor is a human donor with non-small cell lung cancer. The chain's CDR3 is CAISEDRQGDQPQHF. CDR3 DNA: TGTGCCATCAGTGAGGACCGACAGGGGGATCAGCCCCAGCATTTT.